Each of the 9 T cell receptor beta chains below was sequenced from the same sample in a study of technical replicates of blood from a few donors. Profiling relied on immunoSEQ multiplex PCR, and the TCRdb table lists in-frame clones only, not all of them. This table holds about 93,000 clones, 95% found once. The sequenced material came from T cells isolated from PBMCs. The receptors were sampled from a human donor in good health.

The genes are TRBV7-6 and TRBJ2-3, with D possibly being TRBD2 (5 bases). Trimming left V 5 bases short and J 1 base short, with 7 bases between. Germline CDR1 and CDR2: SGHVS and FNYEAQ. The CDR3 totals 13 residues. CDR3 sequence (DNA): TGTGCCAGCAGCCGGGGAGGCACAGATACGCAGTATTTT. It is translated as CASSRGGTDTQYF.

The chain links TRBV9 to TRBJ2-1; 8 nucleotides line up with TRBD2. CDR1 is SGDLS, CDR2 YYNGEE, per germline. Trimming at V came to 0 bases and at J to 5 bases, leaving 4 bases not matched to a gene. The CDR3 is 15 residues long. Written as DNA, the CDR3 is TGTGCCAGCAGCGTAGAAGCGGGGGAGCACAATGAGCAGTTCTTC. This encodes CASSVEAGEHNEQFF.

This clone was counted a few times. This specimen includes other DNA sequences encoding the same CDR3. J is TRBJ1-5 and V is TRBV29-1, with 7 bases identical to TRBD1. V trimming: 4 bases; J trimming: 2 bases; junction bases outside the gene matches: 2. The CDR3 spans 13 residues. The germline V gene encodes CDR1 SQVTM and CDR2 ANQGSEA. The CDR3: CSVGQGGNQPQHF. The CDR3 DNA follows: TGCAGCGTTGGACAGGGAGGCAATCAGCCCCAGCATTTT.

V gene TRBV28 combines with J gene TRBJ1-4, with D maybe TRBD1 (6 bases). The ends were cut back, 6 bases at V and 2 bases at J, with 16 bases in the middle. CDR3 length: 16 residues. Germline V gene data show CDR1 as MDHEN and CDR2 as SYDVKM. Here the CDR3 reads CASSRLAGVTNEKLFF. The CDR3 DNA sequence: TGTGCCAGCAGCCGCCTCGCAGGGGTGACTAATGAAAAACTGTTTTTT.

The chain joins TRBV14 to TRBJ1-3, with D perhaps matching TRBD1 (5 bases). Germline V gene data show CDR1 as SGHDN and CDR2 as FVKESK. Trimming shortened V by 0 bases and J by 2 bases, and 8 bases separated the two germline ends. The CDR3 has 15 residues. CDR3 nucleotides: TGTGCCAGCAGCCAAGAAGGGGAGGCTGGAAACACCATATATTTT. Protein product: CASSQEGEAGNTIYF.

This sequence joins TRBV19 and TRBJ2-7; 7 bases are a match to TRBD1. V lost 5 bases and J lost 6; bases outside the gene matches: 7. The CDR3 sequence is 13 residues long. Germline V gives CDR1 LNHDA, CDR2 SQIVND (reference sequence). This chain's CDR3 is CASSPLDRAEQYF. The CDR3, as DNA: TGTGCCAGTAGTCCACTCGACAGGGCCGAGCAGTACTTC.

CDR3 loop: CASSEQGAGQPQHF. CDR3 in DNA: TGTGCCAGCAGCGAACAGGGGGCCGGTCAGCCCCAGCATTTT. This chain uses TRBV2 with TRBJ1-5, with TRBD1 matching 9 bases. Germline CDR1 reads SNHLY; CDR2 reads FYNNEI. This CDR3 has 14 amino acids. The trim removed 6 bases at V and 6 bases at J, leaving 6 bases unmatched.

J is TRBJ2-7 and V is TRBV7-9, with 13 bases identical to TRBD2. Germline values: CDR1 SEHNR, CDR2 FQNEAQ (reference sequence). V shed 5 bases and J 4 bases; nucleotides not matched to a gene: 5. This CDR3 contains 15 residues. The CDR3 DNA is TGTGCCAGCAGCCACGGGACTAGCGGGGTTTACGAGCAGTACTTC. It codes for CASSHGTSGVYEQYF.

The chain employs TRBV18 and TRBJ1-1; D may be TRBD1 (6 bases). Germline V gene sequence: CDR1 KGHSH, CDR2 LQKENI. The CDR3 totals 18 residues. V lost 2 bases and J 0 bases, leaving 19 bases between the germline ends. CDR3 sequence: CASSPITGTRKMNTEAFF. The CDR3 nucleotides are TGTGCCAGCTCACCAATAACCGGGACAAGGAAGATGAACACTGAAGCTTTCTTT.